These T cell receptor beta chains were read from a single sample in a study of cytomegalovirus exposure and HLA in healthy donors. The method was immunoSEQ multiplex PCR; TCRdb's version includes in-frame clones alone and lacks a portion of them. Of hundreds of thousands of clones detected, 78% appear once; the ten largest clones hold around 4%. Sequenced: PBMCs. Every receptor here comes from a male donor in good health and CMV-seronegative. CDR3s leave out the opening cysteine and the closing phenylalanine or tryptophan. The order of the fields is J gene, V gene, CDR3 protein.

J gene: TRBJ2-5; V gene: TRBV7-3; CDR3 protein: ASSLTSGQTQY
J gene: TRBJ1-5; V gene: TRBV6-5; CDR3 protein: ASSPDRVPQPQH
J gene: TRBJ2-1; V gene: TRBV11-2; CDR3 protein: ASSLVTPKIYNEQF
J gene: TRBJ1-2; V gene: TRBV5-6; CDR3 protein: ASSLGRTSGYT
J gene: TRBJ2-7; V gene: TRBV7-2; CDR3 protein: ASSLAPYRDMNSYEQY
J gene: TRBJ2-3; V gene: TRBV5-1; CDR3 protein: ASSPTPSGSTDTQY
J gene: TRBJ2-2; V gene: TRBV9; CDR3 protein: ASSVGLGPGGELF
J gene: TRBJ2-1; V gene: TRBV6-5; CDR3 protein: ASSLLAGGHNEQF
J gene: TRBJ2-7; V gene: TRBV19; CDR3 protein: ASREGQGDSYEQY
J gene: TRBJ1-1; V gene: TRBV2; CDR3 protein: ARTGGNTEAF
J gene: TRBJ2-3; V gene: TRBV19; CDR3 protein: ASSMTISGDTQY
J gene: TRBJ2-7; V gene: TRBV11-2; CDR3 protein: ASSLLRAEQY
J gene: TRBJ2-3; V gene: TRBV5-1; CDR3 protein: ASSLALAGEGY
J gene: TRBJ2-5; V gene: TRBV5-1; CDR3 protein: ASSLVPGGQETQY
J gene: TRBJ2-7; V gene: TRBV10-2; CDR3 protein: ASSEGSQAGTFPYEQY
J gene: TRBJ2-7; V gene: TRBV6-6; CDR3 protein: ASSYSSSYEQY
J gene: TRBJ2-1; V gene: TRBV2; CDR3 protein: ASRQGVLAGHYNEQF
J gene: TRBJ2-1; V gene: TRBV11-2; CDR3 protein: ASSLEQGVGYNEQF
J gene: TRBJ2-7; V gene: TRBV19; CDR3 protein: ASSMVAGADGQY
J gene: .; V gene: TRBV5-6; CDR3 protein: ASSSSYEQY
J gene: TRBJ1-3; V gene: TRBV7-8; CDR3 protein: ASSKDRASGNTIY
J gene: TRBJ2-7; V gene: TRBV6-1; CDR3 protein: ASRVAGGPPYEQY
J gene: TRBJ2-5; V gene: TRBV28; CDR3 protein: ASSPLSTGQAEETQY
J gene: TRBJ2-1; V gene: TRBV23-1; CDR3 protein: ASSQFILADRNEQF
J gene: TRBJ2-1; V gene: TRBV11-2; CDR3 protein: ASSLEVAGSGNEQF
J gene: TRBJ2-5; V gene: TRBV19; CDR3 protein: ASSALDKKETQY
J gene: TRBJ2-2; V gene: TRBV14; CDR3 protein: ASSREARELF
J gene: TRBJ1-1; V gene: TRBV11-3; CDR3 protein: ASSPGRGNTEAF